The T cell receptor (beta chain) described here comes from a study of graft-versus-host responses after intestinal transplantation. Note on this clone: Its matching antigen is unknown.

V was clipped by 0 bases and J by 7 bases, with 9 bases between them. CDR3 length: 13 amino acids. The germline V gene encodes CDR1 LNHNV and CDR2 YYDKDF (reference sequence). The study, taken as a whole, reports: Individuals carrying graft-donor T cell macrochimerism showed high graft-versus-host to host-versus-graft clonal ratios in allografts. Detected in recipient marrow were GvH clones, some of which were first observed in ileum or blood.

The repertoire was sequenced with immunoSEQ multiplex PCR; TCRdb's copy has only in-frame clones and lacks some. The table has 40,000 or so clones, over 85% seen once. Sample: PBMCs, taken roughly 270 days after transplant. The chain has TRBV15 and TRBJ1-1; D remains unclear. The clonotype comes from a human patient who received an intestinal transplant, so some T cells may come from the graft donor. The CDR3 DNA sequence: TGTGCCACCAGCAGAGATTTTATGGGTGAAGCTTTCTTT. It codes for CATSRDFMGEAFF.